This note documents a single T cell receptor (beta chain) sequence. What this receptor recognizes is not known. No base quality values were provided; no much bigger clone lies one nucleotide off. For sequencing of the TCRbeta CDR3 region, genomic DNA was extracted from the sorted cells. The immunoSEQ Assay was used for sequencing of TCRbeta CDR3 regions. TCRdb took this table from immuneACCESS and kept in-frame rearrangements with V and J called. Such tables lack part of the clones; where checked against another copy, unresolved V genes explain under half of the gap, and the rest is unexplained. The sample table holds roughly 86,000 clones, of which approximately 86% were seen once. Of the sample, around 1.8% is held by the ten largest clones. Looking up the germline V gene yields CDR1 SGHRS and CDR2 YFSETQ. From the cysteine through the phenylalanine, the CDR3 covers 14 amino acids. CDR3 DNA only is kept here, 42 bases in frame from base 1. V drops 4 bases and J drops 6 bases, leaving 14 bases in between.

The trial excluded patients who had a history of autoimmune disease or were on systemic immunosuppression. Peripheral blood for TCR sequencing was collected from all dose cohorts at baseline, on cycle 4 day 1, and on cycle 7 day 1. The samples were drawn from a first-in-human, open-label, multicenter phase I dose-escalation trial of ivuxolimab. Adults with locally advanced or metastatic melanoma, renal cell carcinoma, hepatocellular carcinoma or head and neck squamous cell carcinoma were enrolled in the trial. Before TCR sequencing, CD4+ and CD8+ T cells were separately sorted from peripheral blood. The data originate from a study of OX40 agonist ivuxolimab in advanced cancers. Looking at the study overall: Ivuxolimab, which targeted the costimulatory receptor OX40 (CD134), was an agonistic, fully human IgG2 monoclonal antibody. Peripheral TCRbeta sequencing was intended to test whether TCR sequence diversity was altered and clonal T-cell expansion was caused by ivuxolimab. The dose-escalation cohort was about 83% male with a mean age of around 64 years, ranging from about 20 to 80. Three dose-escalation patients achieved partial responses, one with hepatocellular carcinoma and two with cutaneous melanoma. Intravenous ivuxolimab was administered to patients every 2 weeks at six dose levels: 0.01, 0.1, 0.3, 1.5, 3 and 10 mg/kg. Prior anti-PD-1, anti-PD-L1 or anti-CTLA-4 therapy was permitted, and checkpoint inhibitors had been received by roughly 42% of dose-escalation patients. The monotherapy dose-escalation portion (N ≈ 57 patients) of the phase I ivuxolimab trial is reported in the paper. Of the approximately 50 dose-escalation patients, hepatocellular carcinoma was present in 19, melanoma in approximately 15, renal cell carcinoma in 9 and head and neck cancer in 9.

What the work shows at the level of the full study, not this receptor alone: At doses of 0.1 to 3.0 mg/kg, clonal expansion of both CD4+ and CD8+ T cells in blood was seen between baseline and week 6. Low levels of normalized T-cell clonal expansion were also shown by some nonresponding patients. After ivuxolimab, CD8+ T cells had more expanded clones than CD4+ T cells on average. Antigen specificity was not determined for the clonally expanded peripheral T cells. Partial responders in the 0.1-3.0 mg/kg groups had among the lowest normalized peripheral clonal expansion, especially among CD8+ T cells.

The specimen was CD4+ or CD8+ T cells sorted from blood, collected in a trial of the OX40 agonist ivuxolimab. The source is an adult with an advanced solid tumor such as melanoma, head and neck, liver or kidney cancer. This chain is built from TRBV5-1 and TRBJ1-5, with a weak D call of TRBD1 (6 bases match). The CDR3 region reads CASSRLEGGQPQHF. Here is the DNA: TGCGCCAGCAGCCGTCTGGAGGGGGGTCAGCCCCAGCATTTT.